This paragraph reports one TCR beta chain. The entry originates in a study of lymphopenia after photon versus proton radiotherapy. Method: immunoSEQ multiplex PCR; TCRdb's copy keeps in-frame clones and lacks some. The sample has tens of thousands of clones, roughly nine tenths seen once. Germline CDR1 MDHEN, CDR2 SYDVKM. Trimming left V 4 bases short and J 5 bases short, with 17 bases between. There are 15 residues in the CDR3. V usage is TRBV28 and J usage is TRBJ1-2; maybe TRBD1 (6 bases). The TCR comes from a woman in her thirties or forties with cholangiocarcinoma. The sample was peripheral blood, taken from a patient treated with photon-based radiotherapy. The CDR3 region is CASSSPHGGQYGYTF. The CDR3 coding sequence is TGTGCCAGCAGTTCACCCCATGGGGGCCAGTATGGCTACACCTTC.